A single sample is the source of the 29 T cell receptor beta chains below, sequenced in a study of response to subunit inactivated influenza vaccine. TCRdb reprocessed the RT-PCR reads with MiXCR, giving one entry per CDR3 protein. This table holds a few hundred thousand distinct CDR3 sequences, 13% to 15% found once. The sample consisted of PBMCs from blood, taken less than 13 days after vaccination. The receptors come from a man aged 45-65 years who received an inactivated influenza vaccine.

This clonotype appeared once. This chain uses TRBV4-3 with TRBJ2-1, with 10 bases identical to TRBD2. Germline V gene lookup returns CDR1 LGHNA and CDR2 YSLEER. The CDR3 runs to 17 residues. With V trimmed by 0 bases and J by 0 bases, 2 bases remained unmatched. The CDR3 DNA sequence: TGCGCCAGCAGCCAAGACGCTAGCGGGGGCTCCTACAATGAGCAGTTCTTC. It yields the protein CASSQDASGGSYNEQFF.

The J gene is TRBJ2-7, the V gene TRBV15; possible D gene TRBD2, 6 bases. Germline V gene sequence: CDR1 LNHNV, CDR2 YYDKDF (reference sequence). The CDR3 is 14 residues long. V dropped 1 base and J dropped 5 bases, with 12 bases sitting between them. The CDR3, as DNA: TGTGCCACCAGCAGAGGCAGGGAGGCAAACGAGCAGTACTTC. Translation gives CATSRGREANEQYF.

A single count supports this clonotype. The chain couples TRBV6-2 or TRBV6-3 to TRBJ2-5, with D possibly being TRBD1 (6 bases). The length of the CDR3 is 13 residues. The germline V gene encodes CDR1 MNHEY and CDR2 SVGEGT. Trimming removed 0 bases at V and 5 bases at J, with 7 bases between. CDR3 nucleotides: TGTGCCAGCAGTTACTCAGGGGGTGAGACCCAGTACTTC. Protein product: CASSYSGGETQYF.

This clonotype has more than one count but fewer than ten. The chain employs TRBV7-2 and TRBJ2-6; D tentatively reads TRBD1 or TRBD2 (5 bases each). The CDR3 totals 17 residues. Trimming shortened V by 2 bases and J by 0 bases, and 11 bases separated the two germline ends. Germline V lookup: CDR1 SGHTA, CDR2 FQGNSA. The CDR3 sequence: CASSLWAGSSGANVLTF. DNA for the CDR3: TGTGCCAGCAGCTTATGGGCAGGGAGCTCTGGGGCCAACGTCCTGACTTTC.

This clonotype was counted ten times or more. This chain links TRBV28 with TRBJ2-1; TRBD2 agrees at 9 bases. Germline V CDR1 and CDR2: MDHEN, SYDVKM. The V segment lost 7 bases and the J segment 4 bases; nucleotides outside the gene matches: 5. The CDR3 runs 14 residues. The CDR3 loop reads CASNLAGSYNEQFF. The CDR3 DNA reads as TGTGCCAGCAATCTAGCGGGGTCTTACAATGAGCAGTTCTTC.

This clonotype was found a few times. V gene TRBV18 combines with J gene TRBJ1-5; D call uncertain. This CDR3 has 14 residues. Germline V gene lookup returns CDR1 KGHSH and CDR2 LQKENI. V lost 5 bases and J 0 bases, leaving 8 bases between the germline ends. CDR3 sequence (DNA): TGTGCCAGCTCAGCGGGGAATAGCAATCAGCCCCAGCATTTT. Translated, it gives CASSAGNSNQPQHF.

This clonotype was seen repeatedly, ten times or more. In nucleotides, the CDR3 is TGCGCCAGCAGCCAAGCGACAGGTACCTACGAGCAGTACTTC. It is translated as CASSQATGTYEQYF. This chain uses TRBV4-1 with TRBJ2-7; TRBD1 is a possible D gene (6 bases). This CDR3 contains 14 residues. CDR1 is MGHRA, CDR2 YSYEKL, per germline. Deletions cut 1 base from V and 2 bases from J, with 9 bases between.

The rearrangement joins TRBV5-1 to TRBJ2-7; D not certain. Germline V gene lookup returns CDR1 SGHRS and CDR2 YFSETQ. The CDR3 is 13 residues long. Trimming removed 5 bases at V and 3 bases at J, with 12 bases between. CDR3 protein: CASSGYLGYEQYF. CDR3 nucleotide sequence: TGCGCCAGCAGTGGATATCTAGGCTACGAGCAGTACTTC.

This clonotype has only a few counts. The rearrangement links TRBV28 to TRBJ2-3, with D maybe TRBD2 (5 bases). The CDR3 has 13 amino acids. V gave up 7 bases and J gave up 2 bases, with 10 bases separating them. From germline, CDR1 is MDHEN and CDR2 SYDVKM. CDR3 residues: CASTLDFTDTQYF. CDR3 nucleotide sequence: TGTGCCAGCACCCTGGACTTCACAGATACGCAGTATTTT.

This clonotype was seen more than once but under ten times. The chain combines TRBV4-2 with TRBJ2-3; unclear D gene. CDR1 is LGHNA, CDR2 YNFKEQ, per germline. The CDR3 totals 15 residues. V was pared by 1 base and J by 0 bases, with 8 bases between. CDR3 DNA sequence: TGTGCCAGCAGCCAAGCCAGGCAGAGCACAGATACGCAGTATTTT. Translating gives CASSQARQSTDTQYF.

CDR3 loop: CAHGQGYNEQFF. Here the CDR3 DNA reads TGTGCCCACGGACAGGGTTACAATGAGCAGTTCTTC. The chain recombines TRBV10-3 with TRBJ2-1, with 8 bases lining up with TRBD1. V gave up 11 bases and J gave up 4 bases; unmatched junction bases: 4. CDR3 length equals 12 residues. Germline CDR1 and CDR2: ENHRY and SYGVKD.

This clonotype came up a few times. V and J are TRBV6-5 and TRBJ2-5, with 11 nucleotides matching TRBD2. CDR3 length equals 17 residues. The ends lost 3 bases at V and 5 bases at J; junction bases unmatched: 11. Germline CDR1 MNHEY, CDR2 SVGAGI. CDR3 DNA sequence: TGTGCCAGCAGTTATACCGGGACTAGCGGAGGATTGGAGACCCAGTACTTC. It encodes CASSYTGTSGGLETQYF.

The chain combines TRBV20-1 with TRBJ2-5; D is uncertain. The CDR3 is made up of 16 amino acids. Germline V gene data show CDR1 as DFQATT and CDR2 as SNEGSKA (reference sequence). Trimming took 0 bases from V and 1 from J, leaving 15 bases between them. CDR3 in DNA: TGCAGTGCTAGAGATGCGCATGAAGTGACCCAAGAGACCCAGTACTTC. As protein: CSARDAHEVTQETQYF.

The chain carries TRBV30 and TRBJ2-7; possible D gene TRBD2, 6 bases. V shed 6 bases and J shed 4 bases, with 16 bases lying between them. The CDR3 sequence is 13 residues long. Germline values: CDR1 GTSNPN, CDR2 SVGIG (reference sequence). The CDR3 spells CACGGAGSYEQYF. Here the CDR3 DNA reads TGTGCCTGCGGCGGGGCAGGGTCTTACGAGCAGTACTTC.

Only a few counts were recorded for this clonotype. The rearrangement links TRBV12-3 or TRBV12-4 to TRBJ2-3; possibly TRBD1 for D (6 bases). The V end lost 5 bases, the J end lost 7 bases, and 16 bases lay between the germline ends. The CDR3 sequence is 14 residues long. In DNA form, the CDR3 reads TGTGCCAGCAGTCCGAACAGGGCGCTAAATACGCAGTATTTT. It translates to CASSPNRALNTQYF.

In its sample, this clonotype was seen a few times. This rearrangement joins TRBV20-1 to TRBJ1-1; unclear D gene. With 0 bases removed from V and 1 base from J, the gap between germline ends came to 12 bases. The germline V gene has CDR1 DFQATT and CDR2 SNEGSKA (reference sequence). The CDR3 consists of 15 residues. CDR3 amino acids: CSARDNGQQNTEAFF. DNA for the CDR3: TGCAGTGCTAGAGATAATGGGCAGCAGAACACTGAAGCTTTCTTT.

The genes are TRBV11-2 and TRBJ2-1, with D uncertain. V was trimmed by 0 bases and J by 11 bases, leaving 11 bases between them. This CDR3 is 13 amino acids long. Germline loops: CDR1 SGHAT, CDR2 FQNNGV. CDR3 amino acids: CASSLDYTTKQFF. CDR3 nucleotide sequence: TGTGCCAGCAGCTTAGATTATACGACAAAGCAGTTCTTC. The variable domain in full, with the rest retrieved from reference TRBV11-2 and TRBJ2-1, is EAGVAQSPRYKIIEKRQSVAFWCNPISGHATLYWYQQILGQGPKLLIQFQNNGVVDDSQLPKDRFSAERLKGVDSTLKIQPAKLEDSAVYLCASSLDYTTKQFFGPGTRLTVL.

CDR3 nucleotides: TGTGCCAGCAAACTAGGGGGGAACGAGCAGTACTTC. This codes for CASKLGGNEQYF. This chain uses TRBV12-3 or TRBV12-4 with TRBJ2-7; D may match TRBD1 or TRBD2 (6 bases each). V lost 7 bases and J 5 bases, leaving 12 bases between the germline ends. The CDR3 runs 12 residues.

This clonotype was detected only a few times. The chain employs TRBV29-1 and TRBJ2-2; D tentatively fits TRBD1 or TRBD2 (7 bases each). This CDR3 has 15 residues. The germline V and J ends were trimmed by 6 bases and 0 bases, with 14 bases remaining between them. Germline CDR1 SQVTM, CDR2 ANQGSEA. CDR3 DNA sequence: TGCAGCGTGGGGAGGGACAGCTCGAACACCGGGGAGCTGTTTTTT. Residues: CSVGRDSSNTGELFF.

In this sample, this clonotype turned up a few times. This chain uses TRBV29-1 with TRBJ1-1; TRBD1 might be the D (5 bases). The length of the CDR3 is 14 residues. Germline V gives CDR1 SQVTM, CDR2 ANQGSEA. With 4 bases removed from V and 1 base from J, the gap between germline ends came to 13 bases. The CDR3 coding sequence is TGCAGCGTTGTAGGTGGGGCGGGGAACACTGAAGCTTTCTTT. Its translation: CSVVGGAGNTEAFF. Filled out from reference TRBV29-1 and TRBJ1-1, the complete variable domain reads SAVISQKPSRDICQRGTSLTIQCQVDSQVTMMFWYRQQPGQSLTLIATANQGSEATYESGFVIDKFPISRPNLTFSTLTVSNMSPEDSSIYLCSVVGGAGNTEAFFGQGTRLTVV.

V and J are TRBV7-6 and TRBJ2-7; 9 bases line up with TRBD1. V gave up 1 base and J gave up 6 bases; unmatched junction bases: 13. The CDR3 consists of 17 residues. Germline V gene lookup returns CDR1 SGHVS and CDR2 FNYEAQ. The CDR3 sequence is CASSLGPGQGQRGEQYF. For the CDR3, the DNA is TGTGCCAGCAGCTTAGGTCCGGGACAGGGACAGCGTGGCGAGCAGTACTTC.

The V gene is TRBV28, the J gene TRBJ2-1; 7 positions agree with TRBD1. The junction had 9 bases not matched to a gene; V was cut back by 5 bases and J by 2 bases. The germline V gene encodes CDR1 MDHEN and CDR2 SYDVKM. The length of the CDR3 is 16 residues. The CDR3 sequence: CASSTTGTEPYNEQFF. CDR3 DNA sequence: TGTGCCAGCAGTACTACCGGGACAGAGCCCTACAATGAGCAGTTCTTC.

A few counts support this clonotype. V gene TRBV4-3 combines with J gene TRBJ2-1; 11 bases match TRBD2. CDR1 and CDR2 from the germline V gene are LGHNA and YSLEER. V was clipped by 0 bases and J by 6 bases; unmatched bases: 13. CDR3 length: 19 residues. The chain's CDR3 is CASSQDPNPLAGDLNEQFF. DNA of the CDR3: TGCGCCAGCAGCCAAGACCCAAACCCACTAGCGGGGGACCTCAATGAGCAGTTCTTC.

This clonotype was picked up a small number of times. The chain carries TRBV29-1 and TRBJ2-5; 7 bases match TRBD2. Germline V gene data show CDR1 as SQVTM and CDR2 as ANQGSEA. The CDR3 extends over 17 amino acids. Trimming cost V 0 bases and J 5 bases; bases outside gene matches: 15. This CDR3 is CSVEDRIRAGAEETQYF. DNA of the CDR3: TGCAGCGTTGAAGATCGGATCCGGGCGGGAGCGGAGGAGACCCAGTACTTC.

This clonotype has more than one count but fewer than ten. The chain combines TRBV11-1 with TRBJ2-3; TRBD2 matches 15 bases. Germline V gene data show CDR1 as SGHAT and CDR2 as FQDESV (reference sequence). This CDR3 is built from 18 residues. V trimming: 5 bases; J trimming: 2 bases; junction bases outside the gene matches: 8. The CDR3 region is CASSPPGLAGGFTDTQYF. In nucleotides, the CDR3 is TGTGCCAGCAGCCCCCCGGGACTAGCGGGGGGATTCACAGATACGCAGTATTTT.

CDR3 sequence (DNA): TGCAGCGCCCGGCCGACAGCCTTCTTCACAGATACGCAGTATTTT. This codes for CSARPTAFFTDTQYF. The V gene is TRBV29-1, the J gene TRBJ2-3, with D perhaps TRBD1 (5 bases). This CDR3 is built from 15 residues. Trimming left V 7 bases short and J 2 bases short, with 19 bases between. Germline V lookup: CDR1 SQVTM, CDR2 ANQGSEA.

This clonotype was counted only a few times. The V call is TRBV29-1, the J call TRBJ1-2; TRBD1 matches at 9 bases. Germline V gives CDR1 SQVTM, CDR2 ANQGSEA. The V and J ends lost 7 bases and 0 bases, in that order; junction bases with no gene match: 3. The CDR3 spans 13 residues. DNA of the CDR3: TGCAGCGATAGGGACAGGGCTAACTATGGCTACACCTTC. Amino acid sequence: CSDRDRANYGYTF.

This clonotype was found a few times. This rearrangement joins TRBV29-1 to TRBJ2-3; TRBD2 is a possible D gene (7 bases). Trimming removed 7 bases at V and 5 bases at J, with 19 bases between. This CDR3 region has 14 residues. CDR1 and CDR2 (germline): SQVTM, ANQGSEA. For the CDR3, the DNA is TGCAGCGGATCGAGGGGGAGGGGGGGAGATACGCAGTATTTT. The encoded protein is CSGSRGRGGDTQYF.

This clonotype has just a few counts. This chain uses TRBV4-1 with TRBJ2-3; 12 bases map to TRBD2. Trimming cost V 3 bases and J 4 bases; bases outside gene matches: 5. Germline V lookup: CDR1 MGHRA, CDR2 YSYEKL. The length of the CDR3 is 16 residues. The CDR3 DNA reads TGCGCCAGCAGCCATCAGACTAGCGGGAGCGCAGATACGCAGTATTTT. Its translation: CASSHQTSGSADTQYF.